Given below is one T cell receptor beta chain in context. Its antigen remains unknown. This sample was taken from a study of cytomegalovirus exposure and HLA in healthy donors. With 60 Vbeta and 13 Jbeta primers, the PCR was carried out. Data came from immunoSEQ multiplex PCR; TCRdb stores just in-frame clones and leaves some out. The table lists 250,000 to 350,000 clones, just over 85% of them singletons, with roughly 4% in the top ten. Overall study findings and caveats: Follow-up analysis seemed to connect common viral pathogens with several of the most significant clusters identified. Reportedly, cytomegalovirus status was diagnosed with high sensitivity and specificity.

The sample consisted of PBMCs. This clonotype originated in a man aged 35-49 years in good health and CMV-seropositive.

CDR3 amino acids: CASTAGHNSPLHF. DNA of the CDR3: TGTGCCAGCACGGCAGGCCACAATTCACCCCTCCACTTT. This chain uses TRBV27 with TRBJ1-6; D is ambiguous. Germline assignment: CDR1 MNHEY and CDR2 SMNVEV (reference sequence). Trimming pared 7 bases from V and 7 bases from J, leaving 11 bases between. The CDR3 contains 13 residues.